The clone carrying this T cell receptor beta chain has just a few counts. Repertoires were generated with immunoSEQ multiplex PCR, while TCRdb's copy carries only in-frame clones and drops some. The sample has 100,000 or so clones, approximately 90% seen once. This sample was included in a study of blood T cell repertoires in COVID-19. On the study more broadly: PBMCs, B-cell-depleted T cells, or T cells provided the cDNA or gDNA that made up the material.

The germline CDR1 and CDR2 sequences are MNHEY and SMNVEV (reference sequence). Trimming at V came to 6 bases and at J to 4 bases, leaving 11 bases not matched to a gene. The CDR3 runs to 16 residues. The sequence came from a man aged 55-75 years with acute or convalescent COVID-19. Sequenced sample: peripheral blood. The chain combines TRBV27 with TRBJ2-2, with 7 positions matching TRBD2. CDR3 DNA: TGTGCCAGCAGCCGCGAGGGGTCGGGGGGCACCGGGGAGCTGTTTTTT. It translates to CASSREGSGGTGELFF.